Sequencing of this T cell receptor beta chain was carried out in a study of T cells in localized non-small cell lung cancer. Broader study findings: Uninvolved adjacent lung had the highest recorded T cell clonality, with tumor below it. A denser population of T cells in blood accompanied longer overall survival. A single tumor region was sequenced, leaving heterogeneity possible.

Germline CDR1 is SGHRS and CDR2 is YFSETQ. The junction had 12 bases not matched to a gene; V was cut back by 4 bases and J by 0 bases. The CDR3 is 20 residues long. Note on this clone: Its antigen is not known.

Assay used: immunoSEQ multiplex PCR; TCRdb lists only in-frame clones, some missing. The data hold 15,000 or so clones, with more than 70% observed a single time. This TCR was recovered from a man aged 35 to 69 with stage III lung adenocarcinoma. The chain is built from TRBV5-1 and TRBJ2-6, with 11 bases lining up with TRBD2. The specimen was peripheral blood mononuclear cells, collected before any cancer treatment. CDR3: CASSLLTSGTLPSGANVLTF. In DNA form, the CDR3 reads TGCGCCAGCAGCCTTTTGACTAGCGGGACCCTACCCTCTGGGGCCAACGTCCTGACTTTC.